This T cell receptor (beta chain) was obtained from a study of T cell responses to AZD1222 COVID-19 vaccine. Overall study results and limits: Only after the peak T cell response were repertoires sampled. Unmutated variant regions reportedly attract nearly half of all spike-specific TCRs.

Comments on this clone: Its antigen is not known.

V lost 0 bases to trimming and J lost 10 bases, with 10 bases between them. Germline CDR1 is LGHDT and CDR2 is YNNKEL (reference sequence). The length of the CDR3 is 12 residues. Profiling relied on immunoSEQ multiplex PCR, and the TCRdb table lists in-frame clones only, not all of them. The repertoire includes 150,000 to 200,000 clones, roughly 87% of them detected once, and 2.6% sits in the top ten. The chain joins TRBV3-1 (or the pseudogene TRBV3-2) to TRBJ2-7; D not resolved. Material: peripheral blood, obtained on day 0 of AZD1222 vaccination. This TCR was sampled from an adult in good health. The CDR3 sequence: CASSQDSGEQYF. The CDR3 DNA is TGTGCCAGCAGCCAAGATTCGGGTGAACAGTACTTC.